This record covers a single T cell receptor beta chain. Its antigen is undetermined. An Oncomine TCR Beta short-read assay was used to sequence the DNA from cultured CD4+ T cells. TCRdb re-called the PCR reads through MiXCR, storing one row per CDR3 protein. The sample lists more than 9,500 distinct CDR3 sequences, more than 70% occurring once. This sample stems from a study of vaccination and CD4 T cells after COVID-19. Treatment denoted: approximately 10-day PBMC culture with coronavirus spike peptide pools or control peptides (ViraFEST assay). V shed 6 bases, J shed 4 bases, and the junction held 7 bases outside the gene matches. This CDR3 comprises 14 residues. CDR1 and CDR2 (germline): DFQATT, SNEGSKA (reference sequence).

Sequenced sample: CD4+ T cells from blood, cultured in vitro. The rearrangement links TRBV20-1 to TRBJ2-2, with 8 bases lining up with TRBD1. This TCR came from a human donor who had recovered from COVID-19. The CDR3 region is CSAPDRGVTGELFF. CDR3 nucleotide sequence: TGCAGTGCCCCTGACAGGGGCGTCACCGGGGAGCTGTTTTTT.